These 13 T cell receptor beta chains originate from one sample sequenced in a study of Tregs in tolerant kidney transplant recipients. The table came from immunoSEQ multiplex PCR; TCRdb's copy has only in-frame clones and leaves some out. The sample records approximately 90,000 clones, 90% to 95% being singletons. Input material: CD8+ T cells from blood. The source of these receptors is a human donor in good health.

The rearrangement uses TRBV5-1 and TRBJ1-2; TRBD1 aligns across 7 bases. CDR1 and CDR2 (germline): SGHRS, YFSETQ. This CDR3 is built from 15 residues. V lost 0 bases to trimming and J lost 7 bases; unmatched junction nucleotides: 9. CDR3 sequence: CASSLDRQGSRGYTF. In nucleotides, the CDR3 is TGCGCCAGCAGCTTGGACCGACAGGGATCGCGTGGCTACACCTTC.

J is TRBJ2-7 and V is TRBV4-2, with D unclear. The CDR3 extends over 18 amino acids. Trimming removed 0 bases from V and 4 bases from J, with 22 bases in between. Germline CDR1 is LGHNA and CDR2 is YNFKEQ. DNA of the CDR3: TGTGCCAGCAGCCAAGATCCTACTGTTGGAAATTTCGATTACGAGCAGTACTTC. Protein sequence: CASSQDPTVGNFDYEQYF.

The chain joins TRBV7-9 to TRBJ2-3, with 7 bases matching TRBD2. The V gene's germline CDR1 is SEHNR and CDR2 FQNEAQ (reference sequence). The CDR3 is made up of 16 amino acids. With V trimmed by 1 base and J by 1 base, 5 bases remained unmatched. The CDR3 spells CASSLGRGVGTDTQYF. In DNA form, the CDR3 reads TGTGCCAGCAGCTTAGGTCGGGGGGTCGGCACAGATACGCAGTATTTT.

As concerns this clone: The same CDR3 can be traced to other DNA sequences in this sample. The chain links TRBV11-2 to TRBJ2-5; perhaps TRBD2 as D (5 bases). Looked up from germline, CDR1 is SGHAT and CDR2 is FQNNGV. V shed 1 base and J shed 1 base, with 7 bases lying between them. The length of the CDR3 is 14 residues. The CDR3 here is CASSLVRGQETQYF. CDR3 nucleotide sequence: TGTGCCAGCAGCTTAGTACGGGGCCAAGAGACCCAGTACTTC.

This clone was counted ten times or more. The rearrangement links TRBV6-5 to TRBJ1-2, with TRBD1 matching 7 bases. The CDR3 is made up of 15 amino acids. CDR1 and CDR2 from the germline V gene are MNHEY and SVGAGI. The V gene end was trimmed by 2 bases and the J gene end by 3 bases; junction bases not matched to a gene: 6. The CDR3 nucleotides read TGTGCCAGCAGTTACCAGGGGGGTTGGGACTATGGCTACACCTTC. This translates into CASSYQGGWDYGYTF.

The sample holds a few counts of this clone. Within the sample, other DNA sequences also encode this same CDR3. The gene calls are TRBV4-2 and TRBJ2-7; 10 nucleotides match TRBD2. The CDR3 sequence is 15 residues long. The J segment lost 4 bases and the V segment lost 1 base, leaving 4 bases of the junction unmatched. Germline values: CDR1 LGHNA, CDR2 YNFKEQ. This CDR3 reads CASSQGLAGAYEQYF. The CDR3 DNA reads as TGTGCCAGCAGCCAAGGCCTAGCGGGAGCATACGAGCAGTACTTC.

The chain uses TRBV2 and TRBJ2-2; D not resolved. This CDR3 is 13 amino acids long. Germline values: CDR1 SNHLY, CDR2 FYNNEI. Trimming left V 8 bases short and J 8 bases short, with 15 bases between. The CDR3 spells CASLFLDAGELFF. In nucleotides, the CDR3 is TGTGCCAGCCTATTCCTTGATGCGGGGGAGCTGTTTTTT. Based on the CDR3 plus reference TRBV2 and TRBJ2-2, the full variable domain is EPEVTQTPSHQVTQMGQEVILRCVPISNHLYFYWYRQILGQKVEFLVSFYNNEISEKSEIFDDQFSVERPDGSNFTLKIRSTKLEDSAMYFCASLFLDAGELFFGEGSRLTVL.

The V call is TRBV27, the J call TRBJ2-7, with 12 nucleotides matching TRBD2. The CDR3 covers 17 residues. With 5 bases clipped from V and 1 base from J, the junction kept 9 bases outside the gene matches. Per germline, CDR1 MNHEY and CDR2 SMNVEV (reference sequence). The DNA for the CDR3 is TGTGCCAGCAGTCCGGGACTAGCGGGCCCTGCTTCCTACGAGCAGTACTTC. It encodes CASSPGLAGPASYEQYF.

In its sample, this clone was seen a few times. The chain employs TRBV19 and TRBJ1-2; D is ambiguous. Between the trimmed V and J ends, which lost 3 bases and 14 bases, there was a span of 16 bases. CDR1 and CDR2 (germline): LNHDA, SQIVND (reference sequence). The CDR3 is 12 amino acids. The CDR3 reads CASSMEGRTKTF. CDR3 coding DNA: TGTGCCAGTAGTATGGAAGGAAGAACCAAAACCTTC.

In nucleotides, the CDR3 is TGCGCCAGCACGATTACCGGGGGGCTATCCTACAATGAGCAGTTCTTC. Protein: CASTITGGLSYNEQFF. V usage is TRBV4-1 and J usage is TRBJ2-1, with D perhaps matching TRBD2 (7 bases). The V end lost 7 bases, the J end lost 1 base, and 17 bases lay between the germline ends. The CDR3 is made up of 16 amino acids. Germline loops: CDR1 MGHRA, CDR2 YSYEKL.

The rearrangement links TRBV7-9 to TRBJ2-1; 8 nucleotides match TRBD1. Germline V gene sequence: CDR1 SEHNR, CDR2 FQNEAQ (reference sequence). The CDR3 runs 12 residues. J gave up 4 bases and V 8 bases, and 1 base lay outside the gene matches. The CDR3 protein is CASRDRYNEQFF. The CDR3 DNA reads TGTGCCAGCCGGGACAGGTACAATGAGCAGTTCTTC.

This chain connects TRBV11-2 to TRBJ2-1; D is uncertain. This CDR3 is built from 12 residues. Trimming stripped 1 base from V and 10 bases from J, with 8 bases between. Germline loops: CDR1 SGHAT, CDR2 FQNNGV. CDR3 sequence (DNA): TGTGCCAGCAGCTTAGGAGGTCGCGAGCAGTTCTTC. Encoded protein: CASSLGGREQFF.

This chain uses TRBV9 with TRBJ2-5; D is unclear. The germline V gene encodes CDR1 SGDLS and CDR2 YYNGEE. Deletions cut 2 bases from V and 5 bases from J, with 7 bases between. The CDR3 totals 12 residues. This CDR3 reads CASSVMGETQYF. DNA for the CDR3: TGTGCCAGCAGCGTCATGGGGGAGACCCAGTACTTC. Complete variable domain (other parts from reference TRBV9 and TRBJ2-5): DSGVTQTPKHLITATGQRVTLRCSPRSGDLSVYWYQQSLDQGLQFLIQYYNGEERAKGNILERFSAQQFPDLHSELNLSSLELGDSALYFCASSVMGETQYFGPGTRLLVL.